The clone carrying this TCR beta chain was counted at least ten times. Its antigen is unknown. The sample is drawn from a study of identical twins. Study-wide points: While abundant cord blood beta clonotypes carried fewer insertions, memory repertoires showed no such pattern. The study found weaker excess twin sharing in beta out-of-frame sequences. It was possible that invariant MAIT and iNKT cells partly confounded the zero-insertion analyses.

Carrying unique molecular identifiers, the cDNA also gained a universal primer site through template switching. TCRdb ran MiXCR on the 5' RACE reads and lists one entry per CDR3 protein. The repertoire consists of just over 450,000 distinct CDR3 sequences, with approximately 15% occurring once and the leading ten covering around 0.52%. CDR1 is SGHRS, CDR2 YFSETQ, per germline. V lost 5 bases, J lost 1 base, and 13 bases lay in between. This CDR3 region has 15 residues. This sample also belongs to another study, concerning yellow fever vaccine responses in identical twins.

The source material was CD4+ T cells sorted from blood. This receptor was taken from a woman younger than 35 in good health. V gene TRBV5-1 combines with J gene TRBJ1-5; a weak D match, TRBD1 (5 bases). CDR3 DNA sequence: TGCGCCAGCAGACCTATCGGGGACAGCAATCAGCCCCAGCATTTT. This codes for CASRPIGDSNQPQHF. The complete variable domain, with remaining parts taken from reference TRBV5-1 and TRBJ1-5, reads KAGVTQTPRYLIKTRGQQVTLSCSPISGHRSVSWYQQTPGQGLQFLFEYFSETQRNKGNFPGRFSGRQFSNSRSEMNVSTLELGDSALYLCASRPIGDSNQPQHFGDGTRLSIL.